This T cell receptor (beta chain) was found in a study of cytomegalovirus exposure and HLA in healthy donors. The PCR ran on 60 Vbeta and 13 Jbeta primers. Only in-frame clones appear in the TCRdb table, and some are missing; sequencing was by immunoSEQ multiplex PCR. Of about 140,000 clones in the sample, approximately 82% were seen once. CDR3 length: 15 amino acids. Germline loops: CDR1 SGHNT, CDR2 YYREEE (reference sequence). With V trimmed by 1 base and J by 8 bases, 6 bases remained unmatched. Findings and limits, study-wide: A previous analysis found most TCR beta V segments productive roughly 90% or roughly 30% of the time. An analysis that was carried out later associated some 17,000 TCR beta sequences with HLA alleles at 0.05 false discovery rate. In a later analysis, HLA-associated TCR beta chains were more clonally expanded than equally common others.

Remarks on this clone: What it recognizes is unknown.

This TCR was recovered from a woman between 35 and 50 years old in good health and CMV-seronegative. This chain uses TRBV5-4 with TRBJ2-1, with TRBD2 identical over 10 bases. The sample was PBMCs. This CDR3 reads CASSLRSSGSDEQFF. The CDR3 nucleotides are TGTGCCAGCAGCTTGAGGTCTAGCGGGAGCGATGAGCAGTTCTTC.